The T cell receptor (beta chain) described here comes from a study of OX40 agonist ivuxolimab in advanced cancers. Study as a whole: Each dose-escalation patient presented with hepatocellular carcinoma, melanoma, renal cell or head and neck cancer.

The ends were cut back, 2 bases at V and 8 bases at J, with 9 bases in the middle. The CDR3 loop spans 12 amino acids. Germline V lookup: CDR1 ENHRY, CDR2 SYGVKD. Produced via immunoSEQ multiplex PCR; TCRdb's table is partial and in-frame only. The data hold about 50,000 clones, with around four fifths observed a single time. The sample consisted of CD4+ or CD8+ T cells sorted from blood, taken in a trial of the OX40 agonist ivuxolimab. The rearrangement joins TRBV10-3 to TRBJ1-2; D unresolved. The receptor was derived from an adult with an advanced solid tumor such as melanoma, head and neck, liver or kidney cancer. CDR3: CAISEPEKGYTF. The CDR3 DNA sequence: TGTGCCATCAGTGAGCCGGAGAAGGGCTACACCTTC.